These 8 T cell receptor beta chains share one sample of origin, sequenced in a study of OX40 agonist ivuxolimab in advanced cancers. The table came from immunoSEQ multiplex PCR; TCRdb's copy has only in-frame clones and leaves some out. The sample yields just over 80,000 clones, around nine tenths seen once. The sample here was CD4+ or CD8+ T cells sorted from blood, taken in a trial of the OX40 agonist ivuxolimab. The receptors here all came from an adult with an advanced solid tumor such as melanoma, head and neck, liver or kidney cancer.

J is TRBJ2-1 and V is TRBV6-5, with a tentative D call TRBD2 (5 bases). V was cut by 8 bases and J by 0 bases, with 11 bases left in between. Germline CDR1 and CDR2: MNHEY and SVGAGI. The CDR3 totals 14 residues. CDR3: CASGETGSYNEQFF. In DNA form, the CDR3 reads TGTGCCAGCGGGGAGACGGGCTCCTACAATGAGCAGTTCTTC.

The rearrangement uses TRBV7-2 and TRBJ2-5; 12 nucleotides line up with TRBD2. V lost 5 bases and J lost 7; bases outside the gene matches: 11. This CDR3 has 16 residues. Germline V lookup: CDR1 SGHTA, CDR2 FQGNSA. CDR3 residues: CASSLMTSGGGGTQYF. The CDR3 nucleotides are TGTGCCAGCAGCCTGATGACTAGCGGGGGCGGGGGGACCCAGTACTTC. The full variable domain, with the rest looked up from reference TRBV7-2 and TRBJ2-5, is GAGVSQSPSNKVTEKGKDVELRCDPISGHTALYWYRQSLGQGLEFLIYFQGNSAPDKSGLPSDRFSAERTGGSVSTLTIQRTQQEDSAVYLCASSLMTSGGGGTQYFGPGTRLLVL.

J is TRBJ1-5 and V is TRBV5-1; D unclear. The CDR3 is made up of 13 amino acids. Germline CDR1 is SGHRS and CDR2 is YFSETQ. V was cut by 0 bases and J by 7 bases, with 8 bases left in between. The CDR3 DNA reads TGCGCCAGCAGCTTGGAGGGTCTGCAGCCCCAGCATTTT. Its protein product is CASSLEGLQPQHF.

V and J are TRBV15 and TRBJ2-2, with TRBD1 as a possible D gene (5 bases). CDR3 length equals 16 residues. V was clipped by 0 bases and J by 5 bases, with 13 bases between them. Per the germline V gene, CDR1 is LNHNV and CDR2 is YYDKDF (reference sequence). CDR3 in amino acids: CATSRDRQGATGELFF. The CDR3, as DNA: TGTGCCACCAGCAGAGATCGGCAGGGTGCGACCGGGGAGCTGTTTTTT.

The chain uses TRBV5-1 and TRBJ1-2, with no clear D. CDR1 is SGHRS, CDR2 YFSETQ, per germline. The CDR3 spans 13 residues. The V end lost 2 bases, the J end lost 0 bases, and 5 bases lay between the germline ends. CDR3 sequence (DNA): TGCGCCAGCAGCTTACAGACTAACTATGGCTACACCTTC. Amino acid sequence: CASSLQTNYGYTF.

Written as DNA, the CDR3 is TGTGCCAGCAGTGAAGCGGTGGGGGCAGTTGGGAGGGCACCCCTCCACTTT. It specifies CASSEAVGAVGRAPLHF. This chain uses TRBV6-1 with TRBJ1-6, with D perhaps TRBD1 (6 bases). Between the trimmed V and J ends, which lost 0 bases and 11 bases, there was a span of 20 bases. Germline CDR1 reads MNHNS; CDR2 reads SASEGT. The CDR3 contains 17 residues.

This clone came up a few times. The chain uses TRBV11-3 and TRBJ2-3, with D uncertain. This CDR3 has 14 amino acids. Trimming took off 5 bases at V and 0 bases at J, with 9 bases between the two ends. CDR1 SGHNT and CDR2 YENEEA come from the germline V gene. The CDR3 reads CASSRGSSTDTQYF. CDR3 DNA: TGTGCCAGCAGCCGAGGTTCTAGCACAGATACGCAGTATTTT.

The rearrangement uses TRBV25-1 and TRBJ2-5, with 7 bases that match TRBD1. The CDR3 runs to 14 residues. Per germline, CDR1 MGHDK and CDR2 SYGVNS. J gave up 4 bases and V 5 bases, and 7 bases lay outside the gene matches. The CDR3 spells CASSLSRGPETQYF. For the CDR3, the DNA is TGTGCCAGCAGTTTGAGTAGGGGGCCAGAGACCCAGTACTTC. Combining the CDR3 with reference TRBV25-1 and TRBJ2-5 gives the whole variable domain EADIYQTPRYLVIGTGKKITLECSQTMGHDKMYWYQQDPGMELHLIHYSYGVNSTEKGDLSSESTVSRIRTEHFPLTLESARPSHTSQYLCASSLSRGPETQYFGPGTRLLVL.